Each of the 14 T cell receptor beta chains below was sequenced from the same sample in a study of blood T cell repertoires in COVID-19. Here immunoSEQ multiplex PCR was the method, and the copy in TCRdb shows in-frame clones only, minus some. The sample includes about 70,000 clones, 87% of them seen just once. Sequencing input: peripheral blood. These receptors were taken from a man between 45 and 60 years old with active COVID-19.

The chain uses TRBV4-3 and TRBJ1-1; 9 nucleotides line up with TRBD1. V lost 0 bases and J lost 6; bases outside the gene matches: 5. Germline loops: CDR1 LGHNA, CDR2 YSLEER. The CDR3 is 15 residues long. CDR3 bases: TGCGCCAGCAGCCAAGATTTGGGACAGGGCCCTGAAGCTTTCTTT. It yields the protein CASSQDLGQGPEAFF.

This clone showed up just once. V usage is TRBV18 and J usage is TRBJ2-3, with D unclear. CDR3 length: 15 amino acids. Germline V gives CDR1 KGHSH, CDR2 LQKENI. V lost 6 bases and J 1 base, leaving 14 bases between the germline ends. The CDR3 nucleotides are TGTGCCAGCTCCTTCGGCGGAAGAGGCACAGATACGCAGTATTTT. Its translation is CASSFGGRGTDTQYF.

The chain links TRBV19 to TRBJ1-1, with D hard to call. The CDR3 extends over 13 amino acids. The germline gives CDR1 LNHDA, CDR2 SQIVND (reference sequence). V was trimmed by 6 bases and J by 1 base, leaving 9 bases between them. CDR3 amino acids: CASRAEGNTEAFF. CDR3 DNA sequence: TGTGCCAGTAGGGCAGAGGGGAACACTGAAGCTTTCTTT.

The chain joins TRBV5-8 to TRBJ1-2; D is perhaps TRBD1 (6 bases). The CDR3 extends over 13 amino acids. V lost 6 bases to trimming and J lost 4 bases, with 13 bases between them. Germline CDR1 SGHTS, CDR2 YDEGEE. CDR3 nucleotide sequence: TGTGCCAGCACCCCCGGACAGATCTATGGCTACACCTTC. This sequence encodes CASTPGQIYGYTF.

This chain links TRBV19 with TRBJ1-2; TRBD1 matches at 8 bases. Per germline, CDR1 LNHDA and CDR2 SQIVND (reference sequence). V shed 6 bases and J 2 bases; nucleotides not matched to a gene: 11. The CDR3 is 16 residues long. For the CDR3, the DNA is TGTGCCAGTAGCGCGACGACAGGGGAGATCAACTATGGCTACACCTTC. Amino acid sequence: CASSATTGEINYGYTF. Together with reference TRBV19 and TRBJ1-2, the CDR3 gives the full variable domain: DGGITQSPKYLFRKEGQNVTLSCEQNLNHDAMYWYRQDPGQGLRLIYYSQIVNDFQKGDIAEGYSVSREKKESFPLTVTSAQKNPTAFYLCASSATTGEINYGYTFGSGTRLTVV.

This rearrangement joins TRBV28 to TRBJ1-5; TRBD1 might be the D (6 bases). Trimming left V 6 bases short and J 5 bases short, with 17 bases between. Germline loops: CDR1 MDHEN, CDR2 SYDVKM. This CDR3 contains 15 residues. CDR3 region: CASRTTGIWDQPQHF. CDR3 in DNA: TGTGCCAGCAGGACTACAGGGATTTGGGATCAGCCCCAGCATTTT.

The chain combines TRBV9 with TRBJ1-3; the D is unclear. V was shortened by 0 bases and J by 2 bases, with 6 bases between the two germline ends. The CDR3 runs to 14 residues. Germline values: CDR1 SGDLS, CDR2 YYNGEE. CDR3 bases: TGTGCCAGCAGCGTAGGGAGGGCTGGAAACACCATATATTTT. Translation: CASSVGRAGNTIYF. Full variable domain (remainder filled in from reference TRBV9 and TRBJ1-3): DSGVTQTPKHLITATGQRVTLRCSPRSGDLSVYWYQQSLDQGLQFLIQYYNGEERAKGNILERFSAQQFPDLHSELNLSSLELGDSALYFCASSVGRAGNTIYFGEGSWLTVV.

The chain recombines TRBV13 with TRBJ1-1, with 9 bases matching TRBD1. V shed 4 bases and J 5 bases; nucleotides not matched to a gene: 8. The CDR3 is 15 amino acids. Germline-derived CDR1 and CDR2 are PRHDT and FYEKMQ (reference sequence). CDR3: CASSSAGTGRTEAFF. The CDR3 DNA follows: TGTGCCAGCAGCTCAGCCGGGACAGGGCGGACTGAAGCTTTCTTT.

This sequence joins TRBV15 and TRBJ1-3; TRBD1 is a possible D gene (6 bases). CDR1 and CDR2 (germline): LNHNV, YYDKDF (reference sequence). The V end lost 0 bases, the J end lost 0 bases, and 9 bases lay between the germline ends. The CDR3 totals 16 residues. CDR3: CATSRDRGGSGNTIYF. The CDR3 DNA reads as TGTGCCACCAGCAGAGATCGAGGGGGCTCTGGAAACACCATATATTTT.

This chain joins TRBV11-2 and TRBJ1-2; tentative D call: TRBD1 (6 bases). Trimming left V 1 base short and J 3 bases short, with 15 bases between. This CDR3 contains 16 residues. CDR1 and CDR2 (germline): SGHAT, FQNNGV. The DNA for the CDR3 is TGTGCCAGCAGCTTAGCCCCCGGACAGTCACACTATGGCTACACCTTC. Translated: CASSLAPGQSHYGYTF. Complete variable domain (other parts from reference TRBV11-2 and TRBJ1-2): EAGVAQSPRYKIIEKRQSVAFWCNPISGHATLYWYQQILGQGPKLLIQFQNNGVVDDSQLPKDRFSAERLKGVDSTLKIQPAKLEDSAVYLCASSLAPGQSHYGYTFGSGTRLTVV.

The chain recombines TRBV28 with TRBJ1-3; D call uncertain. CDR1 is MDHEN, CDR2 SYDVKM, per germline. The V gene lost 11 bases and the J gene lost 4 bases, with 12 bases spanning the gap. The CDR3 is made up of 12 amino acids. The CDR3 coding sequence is TGTGCCTATGGCAGGCCAGGAAACACCATATATTTT. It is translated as CAYGRPGNTIYF.

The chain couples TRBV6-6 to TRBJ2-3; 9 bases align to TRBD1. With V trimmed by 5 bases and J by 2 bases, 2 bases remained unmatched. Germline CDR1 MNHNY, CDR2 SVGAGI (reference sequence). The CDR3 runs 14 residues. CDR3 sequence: CASSGTGITDTQYF. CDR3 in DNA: TGTGCCAGCAGTGGGACAGGGATCACAGATACGCAGTATTTT.

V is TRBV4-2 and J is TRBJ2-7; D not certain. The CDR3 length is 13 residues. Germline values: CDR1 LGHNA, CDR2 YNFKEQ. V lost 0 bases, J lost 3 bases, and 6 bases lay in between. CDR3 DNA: TGTGCCAGCAGCCAAGATCCTAACTACGAGCAGTACTTC. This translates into CASSQDPNYEQYF.

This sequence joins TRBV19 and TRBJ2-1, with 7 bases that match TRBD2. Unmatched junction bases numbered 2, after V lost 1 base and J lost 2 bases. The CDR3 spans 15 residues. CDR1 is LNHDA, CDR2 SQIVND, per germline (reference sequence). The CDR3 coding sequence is TGTGCCAGTAGTATAGGGGGGGGAGCCTACAATGAGCAGTTCTTC. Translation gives CASSIGGGAYNEQFF.